This T cell receptor beta chain came from a study of cytomegalovirus exposure and HLA in healthy donors. Study-level information: Prior work identified about 120 million unique TCR beta sequences in some 180 million T cells. General observations from the study: Approximately 160 TCR beta chains were listed as cytomegalovirus-associated. CMV serostatus was the sole immune exposure data available.

This clone showed up many times. The antigen remains undetermined. The primer mix had 60 Vbeta and 13 Jbeta primers. Assay used: immunoSEQ multiplex PCR; TCRdb lists only in-frame clones, some missing. The sample lists 150,000 to 200,000 clones, approximately 80% occurring once. Healthy individuals who donated bone marrow served as the donors. The V end was cut by 4 bases, the J end by 9 bases, with 11 bases between. Germline V gives CDR1 SGHDN, CDR2 FVKESK. CDR3 length: 12 amino acids. This sequence originates from a woman between 40 and 50 years old in good health and CMV-seropositive. The sequenced sample consisted of PBMCs. The V gene is TRBV14, the J gene TRBJ2-3; TRBD1 might be the D (5 bases). Here the CDR3 DNA reads TGTGCCAGCAGCCCTAAAGGGGTAACGCAGTATTTT. Translating it yields CASSPKGVTQYF.